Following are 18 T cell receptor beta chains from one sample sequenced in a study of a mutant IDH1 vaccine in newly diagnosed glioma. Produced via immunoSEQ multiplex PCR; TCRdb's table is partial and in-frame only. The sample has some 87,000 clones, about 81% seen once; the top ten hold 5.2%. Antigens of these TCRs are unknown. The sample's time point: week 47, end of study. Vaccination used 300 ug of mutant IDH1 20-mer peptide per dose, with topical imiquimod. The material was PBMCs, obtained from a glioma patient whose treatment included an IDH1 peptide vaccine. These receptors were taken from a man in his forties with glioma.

CDR3 sequence: CASSPPVISGGTEAFF. In DNA form, the CDR3 reads TGTGCCAGCTCACCACCGGTAATCAGCGGAGGGACTGAAGCTTTCTTT. The chain has TRBV18 and TRBJ1-1, with D uncertain. Between the trimmed V and J ends, which lost 0 bases and 5 bases, there was a span of 16 bases. Per the germline V gene, CDR1 is KGHSH and CDR2 is LQKENI. The CDR3 runs to 16 residues.

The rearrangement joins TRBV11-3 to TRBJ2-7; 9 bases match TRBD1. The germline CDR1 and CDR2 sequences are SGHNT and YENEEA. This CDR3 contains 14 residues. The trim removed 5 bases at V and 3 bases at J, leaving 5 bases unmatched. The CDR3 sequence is CASSGTGISYEQYF. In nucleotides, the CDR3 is TGTGCCAGCAGCGGGACAGGGATTAGCTACGAGCAGTACTTC.

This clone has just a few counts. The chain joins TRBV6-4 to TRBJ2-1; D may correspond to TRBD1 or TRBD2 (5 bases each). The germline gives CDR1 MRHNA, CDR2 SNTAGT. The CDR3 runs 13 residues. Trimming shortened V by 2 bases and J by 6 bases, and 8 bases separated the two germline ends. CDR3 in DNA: TGTGCCAGCAGTGACGGGGACCTCAATGAGCAGTTCTTC. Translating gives CASSDGDLNEQFF.

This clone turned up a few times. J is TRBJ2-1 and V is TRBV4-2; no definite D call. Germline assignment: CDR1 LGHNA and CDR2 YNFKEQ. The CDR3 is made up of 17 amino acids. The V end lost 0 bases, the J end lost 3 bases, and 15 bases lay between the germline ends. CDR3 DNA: TGTGCCAGCAGCCAAGATCTCGGAGCGCGAGTCTACAATGAGCAGTTCTTC. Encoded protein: CASSQDLGARVYNEQFF.

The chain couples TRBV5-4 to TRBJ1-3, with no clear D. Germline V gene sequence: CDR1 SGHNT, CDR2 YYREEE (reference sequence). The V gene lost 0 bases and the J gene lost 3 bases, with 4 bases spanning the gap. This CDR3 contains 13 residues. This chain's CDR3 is CASSLASGNTIYF. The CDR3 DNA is TGTGCCAGCAGCTTGGCCAGTGGAAACACCATATATTTT.

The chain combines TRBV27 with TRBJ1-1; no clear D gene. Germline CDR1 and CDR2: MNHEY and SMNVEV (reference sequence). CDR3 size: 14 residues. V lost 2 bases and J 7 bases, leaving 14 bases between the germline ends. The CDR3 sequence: CASSLVSRYGEAFF. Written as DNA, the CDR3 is TGTGCCAGCAGTTTAGTATCGCGGTATGGTGAAGCTTTCTTT.

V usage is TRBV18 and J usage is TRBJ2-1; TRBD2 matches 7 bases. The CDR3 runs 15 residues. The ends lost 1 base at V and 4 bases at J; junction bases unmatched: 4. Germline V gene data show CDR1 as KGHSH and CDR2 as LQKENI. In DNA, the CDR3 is TGTGCCAGCTCACCACAGGCGGGAGCATACAATGAGCAGTTCTTC. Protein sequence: CASSPQAGAYNEQFF.

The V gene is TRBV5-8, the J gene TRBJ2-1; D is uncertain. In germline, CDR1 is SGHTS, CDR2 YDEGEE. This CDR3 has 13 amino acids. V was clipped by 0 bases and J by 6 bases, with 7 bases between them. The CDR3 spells CASSLGLLNEQFF. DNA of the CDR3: TGTGCCAGCAGCTTGGGACTGCTCAATGAGCAGTTCTTC.

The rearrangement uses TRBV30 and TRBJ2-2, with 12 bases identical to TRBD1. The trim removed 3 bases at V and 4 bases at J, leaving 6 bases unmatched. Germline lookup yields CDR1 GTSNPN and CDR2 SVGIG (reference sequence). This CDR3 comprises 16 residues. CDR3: CAWSSGTGGLTGELFF. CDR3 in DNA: TGTGCCTGGAGCTCCGGGACAGGGGGCCTCACCGGGGAGCTGTTTTTT.

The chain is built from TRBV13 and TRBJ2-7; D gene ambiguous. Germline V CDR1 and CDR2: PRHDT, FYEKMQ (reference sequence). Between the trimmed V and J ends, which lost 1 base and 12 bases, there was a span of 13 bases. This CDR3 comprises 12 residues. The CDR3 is CASSLVAGELYF. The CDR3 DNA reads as TGTGCCAGCAGCTTAGTGGCAGGAGAATTGTACTTC.

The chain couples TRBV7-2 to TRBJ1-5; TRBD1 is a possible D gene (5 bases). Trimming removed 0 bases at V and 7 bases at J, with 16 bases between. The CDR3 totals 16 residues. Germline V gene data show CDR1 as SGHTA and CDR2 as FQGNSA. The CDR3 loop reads CASSLAQGRKWQPQHF. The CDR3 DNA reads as TGTGCCAGCAGCTTAGCGCAGGGAAGGAAATGGCAGCCCCAGCATTTT.

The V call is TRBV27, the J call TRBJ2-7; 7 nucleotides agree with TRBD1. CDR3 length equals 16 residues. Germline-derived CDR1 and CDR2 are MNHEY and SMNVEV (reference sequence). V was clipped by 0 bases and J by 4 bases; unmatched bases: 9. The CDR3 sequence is CASSLSIRTGRYEQYF. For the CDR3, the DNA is TGTGCCAGCAGTTTATCGATCCGGACAGGACGATACGAGCAGTACTTC.

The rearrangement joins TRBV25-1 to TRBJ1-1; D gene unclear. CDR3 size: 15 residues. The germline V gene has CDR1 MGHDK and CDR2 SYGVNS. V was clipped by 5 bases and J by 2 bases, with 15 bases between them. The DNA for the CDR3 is TGTGCCAGCAGTAGAGAGTTGAAAGGAAACACTGAAGCTTTCTTT. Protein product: CASSRELKGNTEAFF.

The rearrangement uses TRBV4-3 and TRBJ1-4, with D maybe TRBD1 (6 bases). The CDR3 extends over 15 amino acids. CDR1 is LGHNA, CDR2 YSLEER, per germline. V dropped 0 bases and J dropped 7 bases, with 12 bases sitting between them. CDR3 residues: CASSQDRQVFEKLFF. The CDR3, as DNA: TGCGCCAGCAGCCAAGATCGACAGGTTTTTGAAAAACTGTTTTTT.

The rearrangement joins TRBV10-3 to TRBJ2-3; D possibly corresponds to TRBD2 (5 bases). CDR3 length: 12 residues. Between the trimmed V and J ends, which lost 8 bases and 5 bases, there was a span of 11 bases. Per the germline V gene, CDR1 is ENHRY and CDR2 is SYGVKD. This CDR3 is CAISLARDTQYF. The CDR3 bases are TGTGCCATCTCCCTAGCCAGAGATACGCAGTATTTT.

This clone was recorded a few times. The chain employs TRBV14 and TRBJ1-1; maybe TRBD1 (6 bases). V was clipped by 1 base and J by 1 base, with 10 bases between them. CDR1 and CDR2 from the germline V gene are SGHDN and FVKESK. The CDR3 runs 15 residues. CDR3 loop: CASSQVSRGNTEAFF. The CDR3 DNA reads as TGTGCCAGCAGCCAAGTAAGCAGGGGGAACACTGAAGCTTTCTTT.

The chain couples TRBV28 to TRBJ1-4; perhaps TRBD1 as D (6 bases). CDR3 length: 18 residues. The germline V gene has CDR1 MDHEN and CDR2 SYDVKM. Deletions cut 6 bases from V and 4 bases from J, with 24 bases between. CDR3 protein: CASRPLLDPGHRNEKLFF. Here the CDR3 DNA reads TGTGCCAGCAGACCCCTCCTAGACCCGGGACATCGTAATGAAAAACTGTTTTTT.

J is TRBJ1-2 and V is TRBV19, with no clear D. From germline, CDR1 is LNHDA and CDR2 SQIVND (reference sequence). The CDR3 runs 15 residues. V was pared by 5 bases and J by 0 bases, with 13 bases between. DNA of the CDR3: TGTGCCAGTAGTCTAAAGGACGGTACTAACTATGGCTACACCTTC. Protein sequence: CASSLKDGTNYGYTF.